This T cell receptor beta chain comes out of a study of blood T cell repertoires in COVID-19. There are 14 residues in the CDR3. Germline lookup yields CDR1 SGDLS and CDR2 YYNGEE. The J segment lost 9 bases and the V segment lost 3 bases, leaving 9 bases of the junction unmatched. Only in-frame clones appear in the TCRdb table, and some are missing; sequencing was by immunoSEQ multiplex PCR. The table shows 45,000 to 55,000 clones, with approximately 80% occurring only once. This receptor was obtained from a human donor with active or convalescent COVID-19. The donor label of this sample is uncertain. The V call is TRBV9, the J call TRBJ1-2, with 9 bases matching TRBD1. The sample consisted of peripheral blood. Written as DNA, the CDR3 is TGTGCCAGCAGCGCCCCGGGACAGGGAATGAGCTACACCTTC. It yields the protein CASSAPGQGMSYTF.